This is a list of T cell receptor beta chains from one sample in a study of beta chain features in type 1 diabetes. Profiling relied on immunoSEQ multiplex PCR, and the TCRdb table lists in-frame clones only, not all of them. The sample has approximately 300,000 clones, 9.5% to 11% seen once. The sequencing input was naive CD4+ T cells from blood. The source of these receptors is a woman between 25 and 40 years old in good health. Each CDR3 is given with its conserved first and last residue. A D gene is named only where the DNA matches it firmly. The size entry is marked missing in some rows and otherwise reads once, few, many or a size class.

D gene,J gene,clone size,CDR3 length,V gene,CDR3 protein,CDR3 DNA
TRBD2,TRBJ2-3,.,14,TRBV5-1,CASSLDSGSHTQYF,TGCGCCAGCAGCTTGGATAGCGGGAGTCATACGCAGTATTTT
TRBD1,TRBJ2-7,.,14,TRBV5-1,CASSVWGTGAWQYF,TGCGCCAGCAGCGTTTGGGGGACAGGGGCTTGGCAGTACTTC
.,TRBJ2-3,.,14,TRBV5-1,CASSPPQDTDTQYF,TGCGCCAGCAGCCCCCCGCAGGACACAGATACGCAGTATTTT
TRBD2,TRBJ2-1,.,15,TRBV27,CASSFPGLEFREQFF,TGTGCCAGCAGTTTCCCAGGACTAGAATTCCGTGAGCAGTTCTTC
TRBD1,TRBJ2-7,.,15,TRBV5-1,CASSLGTGYGYEQYF,TGCGCCAGCAGCCTCGGGACAGGATATGGGTACGAGCAGTACTTC
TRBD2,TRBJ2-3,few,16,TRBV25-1,CASSPGLDEFYDTQYF,TGTGCCAGCAGCCCGGGACTAGACGAATTTTATGATACGCAGTATTTT
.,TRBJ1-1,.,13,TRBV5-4,CASSSTGTAEAFF,TGTGCCAGCAGCTCTACAGGGACGGCTGAAGCTTTCTTT
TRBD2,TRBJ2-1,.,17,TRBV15,CATSRDLAGDDGNEQFF,TGTGCCACCAGCAGAGATCTAGCGGGAGATGACGGAAATGAGCAGTTCTTC
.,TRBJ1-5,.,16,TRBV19,CASSIYRTNSNQPQHF,TGTGCCAGTAGTATTTACCGTACTAATAGCAATCAGCCCCAGCATTTT
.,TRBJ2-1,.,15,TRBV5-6,CASSLVAGANNEQFF,TGTGCCAGCAGCTTGGTGGCGGGGGCTAACAATGAGCAGTTCTTC
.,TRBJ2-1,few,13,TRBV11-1,CASSPDFYNEQFF,TGTGCCAGCAGTCCCGACTTCTACAATGAGCAGTTCTTC
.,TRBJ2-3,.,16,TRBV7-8,CASSSQSFGDTDTQYF,TGTGCCAGCAGCTCCCAGTCGTTCGGAGACACAGATACGCAGTATTTT
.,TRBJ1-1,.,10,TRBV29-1,CSVDYTEAFF,TGCAGCGTCGACTACACTGAAGCTTTCTTT
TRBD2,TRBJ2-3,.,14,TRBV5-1,CASMAGEMTDTQYF,TGCGCCAGCATGGCGGGAGAGATGACAGATACGCAGTATTTT
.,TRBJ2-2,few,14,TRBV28,CASNGGLNTGELFF,TGTGCCAGCAACGGCGGGTTGAACACCGGGGAGCTGTTTTTT
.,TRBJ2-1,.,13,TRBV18,CASSPPAGDEQFF,TGTGCCAGCTCACCACCGGCAGGGGATGAGCAGTTCTTC
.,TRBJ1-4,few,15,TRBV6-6,CASSYPGTPNEKLFF,TGTGCCAGCAGTTACCCCGGGACTCCAAATGAAAAACTGTTTTTT
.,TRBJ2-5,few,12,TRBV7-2,CASSLSRETQYF,TGTGCCAGCAGCTTAAGTCGGGAGACCCAGTACTTC
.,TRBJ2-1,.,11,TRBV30,CAWSQGYEQFF,TGTGCCTGGAGTCAGGGCTATGAGCAATTCTTC
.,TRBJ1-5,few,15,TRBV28,CASRPDGQGNQPQHF,TGTGCCAGCAGACCGGATGGGCAGGGCAATCAGCCCCAGCATTTT
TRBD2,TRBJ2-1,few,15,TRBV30,CAWAHSGGLGNEQFF,TGTGCCTGGGCCCACAGCGGGGGCCTCGGGAATGAGCAGTTCTTC
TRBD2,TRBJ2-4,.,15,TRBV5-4,CASSLGPSGMSIQYF,TGTGCCAGCAGCTTGGGTCCTAGCGGGATGAGCATTCAGTACTTC
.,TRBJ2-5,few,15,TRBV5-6,CASSFDPIPQETQYF,TGTGCCAGCAGCTTTGATCCTATACCCCAAGAGACCCAGTACTTC
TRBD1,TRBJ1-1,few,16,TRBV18,CASSPPGQRGNTEAFF,TGTGCCAGCTCACCACCGGGACAGAGGGGGAACACTGAAGCTTTCTTT
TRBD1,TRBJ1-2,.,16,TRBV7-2,CASSPRTGGLGDGYTF,TGTGCCAGCAGCCCCCGGACAGGGGGATTGGGAGATGGCTACACCTTC
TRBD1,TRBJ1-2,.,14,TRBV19,CATATGESYYGYTF,TGTGCCACAGCAACAGGGGAATCGTACTATGGCTACACCTTC
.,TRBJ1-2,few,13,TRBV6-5,CASSPRQFGGYTF,TGTGCCAGCAGTCCCCGACAGTTTGGCGGCTACACCTTC
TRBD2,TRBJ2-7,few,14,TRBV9,CASSVDSGMSEQYF,TGTGCCAGCAGCGTAGATAGCGGGATGAGCGAGCAGTACTTC
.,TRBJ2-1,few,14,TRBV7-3,CVTPGTGTYNEQFF,TGTGTAACACCCGGGACTGGGACTTACAATGAGCAGTTCTTC
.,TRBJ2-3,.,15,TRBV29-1,CSVAPLWASTDTQYF,TGCAGCGTAGCTCCCCTTTGGGCCAGCACAGATACGCAGTATTTT
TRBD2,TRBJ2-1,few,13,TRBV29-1,CSVVSGSGYEQFF,TGCAGCGTTGTTAGCGGGAGCGGCTATGAGCAGTTCTTC
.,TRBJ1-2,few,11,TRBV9,CASILGHGYTF,TGTGCCAGCATCCTGGGGCATGGCTACACCTTC
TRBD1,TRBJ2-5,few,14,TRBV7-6,CASSSGQGRETQYF,TGTGCCAGCAGCTCGGGACAGGGGAGAGAGACCCAGTACTTC
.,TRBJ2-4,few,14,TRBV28,CASSLSFPADIQYF,TGTGCCAGCAGTTTGTCCTTTCCCGCGGACATTCAGTACTTC
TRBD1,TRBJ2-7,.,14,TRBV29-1,CSVEKGQWSREQYF,TGCAGCGTTGAAAAGGGACAGTGGAGCCGCGAGCAGTACTTC
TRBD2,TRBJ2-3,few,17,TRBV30,CAWSAGTSGGRTDTQYF,TGTGCCTGGAGTGCTGGGACTAGCGGGGGACGCACAGATACGCAGTATTTT
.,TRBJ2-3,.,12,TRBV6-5,CASRDGPDTQYF,TGTGCCAGCCGTGATGGCCCAGATACGCAGTATTTT
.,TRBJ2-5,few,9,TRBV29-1,CSVEETQYF,TGCAGCGTCGAAGAGACCCAGTACTTC
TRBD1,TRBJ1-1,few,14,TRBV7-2,CASSPDRGWDEAFF,TGTGCCAGCAGCCCCGACAGGGGATGGGATGAAGCTTTCTTT
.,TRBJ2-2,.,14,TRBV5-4,CASSLDFNTGELFF,TGTGCCAGCAGCTTGGACTTCAACACCGGGGAGCTGTTTTTT
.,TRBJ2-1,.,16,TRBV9,CASSALSGRSYNEQFF,TGTGCCAGCAGCGCCTTAAGCGGGCGCTCCTACAATGAGCAGTTCTTC
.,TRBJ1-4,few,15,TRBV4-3,CASSHSGSFDEKLFF,TGCGCCAGCAGCCATTCAGGGTCGTTTGATGAAAAACTGTTTTTT
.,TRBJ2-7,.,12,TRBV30,CAWSSQGYEQYF,TGTGCCTGGAGTTCCCAGGGGTACGAGCAGTACTTC
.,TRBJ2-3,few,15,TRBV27,CASTPSRESTDTQYF,TGTGCCAGCACCCCATCCCGGGAGAGCACAGATACGCAGTATTTT